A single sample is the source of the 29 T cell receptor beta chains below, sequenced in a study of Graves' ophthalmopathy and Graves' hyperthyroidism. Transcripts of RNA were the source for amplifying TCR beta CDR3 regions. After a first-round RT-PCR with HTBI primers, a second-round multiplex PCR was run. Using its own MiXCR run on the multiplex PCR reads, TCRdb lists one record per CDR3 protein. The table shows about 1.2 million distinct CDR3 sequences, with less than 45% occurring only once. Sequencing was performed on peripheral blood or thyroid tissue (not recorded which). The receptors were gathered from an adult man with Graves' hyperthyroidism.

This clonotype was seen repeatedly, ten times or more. CDR3 DNA: TGCGCCAGCAGCTCAAGTTCCGGGGAGCTGTTTTTT. Translation: CASSSSSGELFF. V gene TRBV5-1 combines with J gene TRBJ2-2; D remains unclear. The V gene's germline CDR1 is SGHRS and CDR2 YFSETQ. There are 12 residues in the CDR3. With 3 bases removed from V and 6 bases from J, the gap between germline ends came to 6 bases.

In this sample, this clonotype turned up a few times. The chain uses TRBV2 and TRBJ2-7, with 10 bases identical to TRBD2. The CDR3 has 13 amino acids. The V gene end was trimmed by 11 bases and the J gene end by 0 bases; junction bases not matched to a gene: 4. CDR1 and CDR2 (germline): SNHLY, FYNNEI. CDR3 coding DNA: TGTGCCGGGACTAGCGCCAACTCCTACGAGCAGTACTTC. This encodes CAGTSANSYEQYF. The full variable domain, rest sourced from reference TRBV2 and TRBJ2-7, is EPEVTQTPSHQVTQMGQEVILRCVPISNHLYFYWYRQILGQKVEFLVSFYNNEISEKSEIFDDQFSVERPDGSNFTLKIRSTKLEDSAMYFCAGTSANSYEQYFGPGTRLTVT.

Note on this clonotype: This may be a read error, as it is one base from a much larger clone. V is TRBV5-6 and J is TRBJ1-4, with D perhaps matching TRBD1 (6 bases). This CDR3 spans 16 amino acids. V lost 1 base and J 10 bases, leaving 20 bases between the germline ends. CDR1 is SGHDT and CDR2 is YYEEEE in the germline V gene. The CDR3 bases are TGTGCCAGCAGCTTGTGGTTTACAGGGTCGAGGGGAAAACTGTTTTTT. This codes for CASSLWFTGSRGKLFF.

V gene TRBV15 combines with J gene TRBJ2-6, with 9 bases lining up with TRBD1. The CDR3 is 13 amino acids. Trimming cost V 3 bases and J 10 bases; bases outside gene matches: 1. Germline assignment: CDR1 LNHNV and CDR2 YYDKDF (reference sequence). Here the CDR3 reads CATSRDRGNVLTF. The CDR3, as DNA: TGTGCCACCAGCAGGGACAGGGGTAACGTCCTGACTTTC.

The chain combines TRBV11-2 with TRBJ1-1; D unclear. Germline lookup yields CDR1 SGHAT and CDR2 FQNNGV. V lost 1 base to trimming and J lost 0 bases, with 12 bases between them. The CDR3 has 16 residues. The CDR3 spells CASSLGFSAMNTEAFF. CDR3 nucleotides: TGTGCCAGCAGCTTAGGTTTCTCGGCAATGAACACTGAAGCTTTCTTT.

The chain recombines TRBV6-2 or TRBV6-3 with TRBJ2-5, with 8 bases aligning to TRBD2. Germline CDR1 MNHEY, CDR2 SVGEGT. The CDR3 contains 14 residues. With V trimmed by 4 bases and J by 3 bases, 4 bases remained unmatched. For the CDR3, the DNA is TGTGCCAGCAGTTGGAAGCGGGGGAAAGAGACCCAGTACTTC. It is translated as CASSWKRGKETQYF.

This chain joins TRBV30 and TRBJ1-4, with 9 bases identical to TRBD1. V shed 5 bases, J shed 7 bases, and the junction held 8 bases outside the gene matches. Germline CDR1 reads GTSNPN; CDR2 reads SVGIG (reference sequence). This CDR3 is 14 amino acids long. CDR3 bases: TGTGCCTGGGGACCCGGGACAGGGTTTGAAAAACTGTTTTTT. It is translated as CAWGPGTGFEKLFF.

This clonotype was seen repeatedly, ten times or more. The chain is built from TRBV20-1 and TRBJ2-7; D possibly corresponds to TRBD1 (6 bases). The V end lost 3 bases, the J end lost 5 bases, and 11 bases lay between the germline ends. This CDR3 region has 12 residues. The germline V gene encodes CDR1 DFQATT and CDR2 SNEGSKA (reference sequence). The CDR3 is CSASYSGDEQYF. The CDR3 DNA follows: TGCAGTGCTAGTTATTCAGGGGACGAGCAGTACTTC.

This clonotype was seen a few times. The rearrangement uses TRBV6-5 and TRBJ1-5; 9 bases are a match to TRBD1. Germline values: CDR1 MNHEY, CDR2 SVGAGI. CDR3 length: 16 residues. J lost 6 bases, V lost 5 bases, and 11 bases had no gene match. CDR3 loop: CASSRAGTGIAQPQHF. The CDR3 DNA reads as TGTGCCAGCAGTAGGGCCGGGACAGGGATAGCTCAGCCCCAGCATTTT.

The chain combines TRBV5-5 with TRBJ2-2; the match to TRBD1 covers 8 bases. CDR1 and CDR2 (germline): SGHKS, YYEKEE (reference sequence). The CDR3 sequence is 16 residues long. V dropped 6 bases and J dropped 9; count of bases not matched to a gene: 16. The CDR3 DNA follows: TGTGCCAGCATCCTAGAGACAGGGGTGATTCTACGGGAGCTGTTTTTT. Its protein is CASILETGVILRELFF.

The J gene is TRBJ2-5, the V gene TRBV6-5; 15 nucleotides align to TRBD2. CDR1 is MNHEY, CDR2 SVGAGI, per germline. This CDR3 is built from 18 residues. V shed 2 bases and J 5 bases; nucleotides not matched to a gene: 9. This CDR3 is CASSYIPGLAGGIETQYF. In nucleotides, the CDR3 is TGTGCCAGCAGTTACATTCCGGGACTAGCGGGGGGTATCGAGACCCAGTACTTC.

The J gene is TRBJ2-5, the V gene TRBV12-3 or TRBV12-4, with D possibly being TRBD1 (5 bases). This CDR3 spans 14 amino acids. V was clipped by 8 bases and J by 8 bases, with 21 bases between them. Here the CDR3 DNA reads TGTGCCAGCCGTTCCTCAGGGCCCCTAGTTACCCAGTACTTC. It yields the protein CASRSSGPLVTQYF.

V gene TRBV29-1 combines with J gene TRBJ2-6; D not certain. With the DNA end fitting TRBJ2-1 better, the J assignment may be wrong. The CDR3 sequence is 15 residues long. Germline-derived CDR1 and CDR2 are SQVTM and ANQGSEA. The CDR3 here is CSVEEQGRGRGEQFF. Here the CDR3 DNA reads TGCAGCGTTGAAGAGCAAGGCCGAGGTCGCGGTGAGCAGTTCTTC.

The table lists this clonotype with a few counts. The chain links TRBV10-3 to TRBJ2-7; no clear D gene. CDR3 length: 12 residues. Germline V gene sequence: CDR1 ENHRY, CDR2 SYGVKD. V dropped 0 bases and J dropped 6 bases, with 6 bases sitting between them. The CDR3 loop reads CAISESRSEQYF. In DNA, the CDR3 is TGTGCCATCAGTGAGTCCCGTAGCGAGCAGTACTTC.

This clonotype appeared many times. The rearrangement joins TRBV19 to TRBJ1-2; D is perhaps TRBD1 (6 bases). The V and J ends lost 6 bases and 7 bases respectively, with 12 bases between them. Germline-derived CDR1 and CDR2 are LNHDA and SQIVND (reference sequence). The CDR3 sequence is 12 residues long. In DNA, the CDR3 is TGTGCCAGTAGGAGGGACATTTTTGGCTACACCTTC. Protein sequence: CASRRDIFGYTF.

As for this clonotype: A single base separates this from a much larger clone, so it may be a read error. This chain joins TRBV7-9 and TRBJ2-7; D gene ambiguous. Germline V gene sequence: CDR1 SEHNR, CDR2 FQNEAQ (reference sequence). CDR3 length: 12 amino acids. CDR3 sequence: CAGSPEYGEQYF. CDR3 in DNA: TGTGCCGGCAGCCCAGAGTATGGCGAGCAGTACTTC.

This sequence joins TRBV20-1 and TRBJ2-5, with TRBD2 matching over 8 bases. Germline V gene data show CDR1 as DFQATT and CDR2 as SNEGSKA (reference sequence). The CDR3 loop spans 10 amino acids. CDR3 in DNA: TGCGGACTAGCCCAAGAGACCCAGTACTTC. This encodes CGLAQETQYF.

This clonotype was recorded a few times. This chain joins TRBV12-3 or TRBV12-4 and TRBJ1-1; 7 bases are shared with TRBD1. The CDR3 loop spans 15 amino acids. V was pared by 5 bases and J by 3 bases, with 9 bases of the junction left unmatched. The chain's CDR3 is CASSIRQGEDTEAFF. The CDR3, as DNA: TGTGCCAGCAGTATCAGACAGGGAGAGGACACTGAAGCTTTCTTT.

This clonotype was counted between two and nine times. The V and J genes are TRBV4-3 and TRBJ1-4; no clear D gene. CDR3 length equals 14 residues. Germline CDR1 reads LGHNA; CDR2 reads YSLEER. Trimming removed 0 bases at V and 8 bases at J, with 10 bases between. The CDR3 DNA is TGCGCCAGCAGCCAAGATCCTCGTGGGGAAAAACTGTTTTTT. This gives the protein CASSQDPRGEKLFF.

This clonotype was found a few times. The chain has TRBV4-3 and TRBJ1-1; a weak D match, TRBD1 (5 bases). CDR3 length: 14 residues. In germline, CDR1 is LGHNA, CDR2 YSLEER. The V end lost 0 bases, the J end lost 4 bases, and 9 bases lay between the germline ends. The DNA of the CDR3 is TGCGCCAGCAGCCAAGAAGCCAGGGCCACTGAAGCTTTCTTT. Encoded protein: CASSQEARATEAFF.

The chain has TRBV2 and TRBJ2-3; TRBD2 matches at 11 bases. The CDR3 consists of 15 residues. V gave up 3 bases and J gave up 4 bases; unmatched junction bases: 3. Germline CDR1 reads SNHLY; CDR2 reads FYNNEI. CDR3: CASSDTSGSPDTQYF. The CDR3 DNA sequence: TGTGCCAGCAGTGATACTAGCGGGAGCCCAGATACGCAGTATTTT. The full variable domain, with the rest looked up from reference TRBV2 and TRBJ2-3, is EPEVTQTPSHQVTQMGQEVILRCVPISNHLYFYWYRQILGQKVEFLVSFYNNEISEKSEIFDDQFSVERPDGSNFTLKIRSTKLEDSAMYFCASSDTSGSPDTQYFGPGTRLTVL.

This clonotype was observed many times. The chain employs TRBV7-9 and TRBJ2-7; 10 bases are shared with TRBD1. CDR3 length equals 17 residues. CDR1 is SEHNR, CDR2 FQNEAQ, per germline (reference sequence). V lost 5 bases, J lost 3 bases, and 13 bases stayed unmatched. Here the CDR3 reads CASSETAGQGLVYEQYF. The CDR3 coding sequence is TGTGCCAGCAGCGAAACGGCGGGACAGGGGCTTGTCTACGAGCAGTACTTC.

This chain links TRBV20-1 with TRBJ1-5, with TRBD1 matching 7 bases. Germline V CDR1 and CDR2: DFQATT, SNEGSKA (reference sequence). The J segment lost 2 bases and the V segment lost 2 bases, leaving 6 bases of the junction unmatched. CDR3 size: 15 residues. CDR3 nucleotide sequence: TGCAGTGCTAGATCCCGACAGGGAGGCAATCAGCCCCAGCATTTT. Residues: CSARSRQGGNQPQHF.

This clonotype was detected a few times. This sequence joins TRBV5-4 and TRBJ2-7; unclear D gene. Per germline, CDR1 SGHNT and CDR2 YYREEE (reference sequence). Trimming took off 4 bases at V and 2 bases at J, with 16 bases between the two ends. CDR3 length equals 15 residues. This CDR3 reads CASSVPEAATYEQYF. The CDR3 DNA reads TGTGCCAGCAGCGTCCCTGAGGCCGCCACCTACGAGCAGTACTTC.

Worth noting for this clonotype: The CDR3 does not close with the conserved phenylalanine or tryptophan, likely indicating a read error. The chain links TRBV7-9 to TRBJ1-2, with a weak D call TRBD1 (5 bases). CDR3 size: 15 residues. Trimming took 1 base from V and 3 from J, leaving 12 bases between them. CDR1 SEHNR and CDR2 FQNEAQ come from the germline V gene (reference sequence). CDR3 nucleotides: TGTGCCAGCAGCTTAGGCGGACATAAAGACTATGGCTACACCTCC. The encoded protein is CASSLGGHKDYGYTS.

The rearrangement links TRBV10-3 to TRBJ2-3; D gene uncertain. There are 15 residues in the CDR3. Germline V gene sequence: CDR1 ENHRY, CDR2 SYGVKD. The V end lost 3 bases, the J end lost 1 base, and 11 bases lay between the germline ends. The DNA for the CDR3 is TGTGCCATCAGTGACGAGGCTTTTCGCACAGATACGCAGTATTTT. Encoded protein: CAISDEAFRTDTQYF.

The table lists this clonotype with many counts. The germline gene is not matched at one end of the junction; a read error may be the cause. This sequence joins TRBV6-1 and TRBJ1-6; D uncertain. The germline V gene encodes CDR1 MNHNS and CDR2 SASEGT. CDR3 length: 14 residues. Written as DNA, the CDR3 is TGTGCCAGCAGAGAAGGCCAAGGCCCGTCACCCCTCCACTTT. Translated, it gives CASREGQGPSPLHF.

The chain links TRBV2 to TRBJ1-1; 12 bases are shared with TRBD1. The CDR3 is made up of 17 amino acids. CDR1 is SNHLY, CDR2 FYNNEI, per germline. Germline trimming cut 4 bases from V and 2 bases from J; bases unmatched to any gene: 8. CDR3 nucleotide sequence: TGTGCCAGCAGTGGGGGACAGGGGGCTCTGGCCAACACTGAAGCTTTCTTT. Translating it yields CASSGGQGALANTEAFF.

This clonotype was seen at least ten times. Here the CDR3 DNA reads TGTGCCAGCAGCTTAGAAGGGAGCAGCAAGCCCCAGCATTTT. This gives the protein CASSLEGSSKPQHF. This chain uses TRBV7-8 with TRBJ1-5; D call uncertain. Germline loops: CDR1 SGHVS, CDR2 FQNEAQ. This CDR3 contains 14 residues. V lost 1 base and J 8 bases, leaving 12 bases between the germline ends.